This paragraph covers one TCR beta chain sequence. Baseline, cycle 4 day 1, and cycle 7 day 1 were the blood sampling points. Libraries were prepared by immunoSEQ multiplex PCR; TCRdb keeps only in-frame clonotypes and omits some of them. The profile covers about 58,000 clones, with 65% to 85% appearing a single time and almost 1.5% taken by the ten largest. These data are taken from a study of OX40 agonist ivuxolimab in advanced cancers. Overall study: Dose-escalation cases comprised hepatocellular carcinoma, melanoma, renal cell or head and neck cancer.

The origin of this receptor is an adult with an advanced solid tumor such as melanoma, head and neck, liver or kidney cancer. Sample: CD4+ or CD8+ T cells sorted from blood, taken in a trial of the OX40 agonist ivuxolimab.

The chain's CDR3 is CASSLKGVTAYEQYF. The CDR3 nucleotides read TGTGCCAGCAGTTTAAAAGGTGTTACCGCCTACGAGCAGTACTTC. This sequence joins TRBV27 and TRBJ2-7; D is unclear. This CDR3 has 15 residues. Germline CDR1 reads MNHEY; CDR2 reads SMNVEV (reference sequence). The V end was cut by 2 bases, the J end by 2 bases, with 13 bases between.